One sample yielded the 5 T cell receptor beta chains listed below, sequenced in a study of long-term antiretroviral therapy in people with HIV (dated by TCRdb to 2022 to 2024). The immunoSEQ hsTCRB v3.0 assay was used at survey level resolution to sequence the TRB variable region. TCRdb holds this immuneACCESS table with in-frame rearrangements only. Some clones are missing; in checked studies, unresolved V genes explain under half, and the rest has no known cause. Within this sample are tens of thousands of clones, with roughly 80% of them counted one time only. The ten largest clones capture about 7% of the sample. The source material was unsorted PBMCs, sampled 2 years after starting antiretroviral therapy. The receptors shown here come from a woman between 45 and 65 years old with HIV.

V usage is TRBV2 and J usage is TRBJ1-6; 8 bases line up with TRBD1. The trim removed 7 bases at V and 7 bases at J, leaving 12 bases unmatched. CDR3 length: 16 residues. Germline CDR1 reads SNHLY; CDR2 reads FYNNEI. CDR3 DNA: TGTGCCAGCACCACCGGGACAGGCAAAGGGAATTCACCCCTCCACTTT. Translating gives CASTTGTGKGNSPLHF.

CDR3 nucleotides: TGTGCCAGCAGCTTATTGTCGGAAAGCTCCTACGAGCAGTACTTC. This translates into CASSLLSESSYEQYF. The V call is TRBV7-8, the J call TRBJ2-7; D remains unclear. Germline V gives CDR1 SGHVS, CDR2 FQNEAQ. V lost 2 bases to trimming and J lost 0 bases, with 11 bases between them. This CDR3 region has 15 residues.

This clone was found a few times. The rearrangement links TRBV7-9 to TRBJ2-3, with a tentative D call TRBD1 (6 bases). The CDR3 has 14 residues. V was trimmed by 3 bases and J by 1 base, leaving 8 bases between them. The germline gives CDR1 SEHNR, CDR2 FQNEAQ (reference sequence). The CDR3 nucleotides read TGTGCCAGCAGCTTTAGGACAGGCACAGATACGCAGTATTTT. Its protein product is CASSFRTGTDTQYF.

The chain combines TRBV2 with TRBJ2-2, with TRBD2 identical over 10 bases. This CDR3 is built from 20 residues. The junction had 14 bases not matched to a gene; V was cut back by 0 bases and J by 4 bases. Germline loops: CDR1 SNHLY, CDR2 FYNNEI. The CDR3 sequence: CASSEALHTAGGLITGELFF. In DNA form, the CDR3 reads TGTGCCAGCAGTGAAGCGCTTCATACAGCGGGGGGGCTGATCACCGGGGAGCTGTTTTTT.

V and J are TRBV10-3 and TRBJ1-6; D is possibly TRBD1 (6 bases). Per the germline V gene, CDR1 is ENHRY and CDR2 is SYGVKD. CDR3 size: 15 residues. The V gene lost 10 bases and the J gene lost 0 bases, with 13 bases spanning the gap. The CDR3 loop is CATSEGVSYNSPLHF. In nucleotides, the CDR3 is TGTGCCACCAGCGAGGGGGTCTCCTATAATTCACCCCTCCACTTT.